The rows below give T cell receptor beta chains drawn from one sample of a study of human T cells and chemical hapten exposure. TCRdb called the RACE reads again in MiXCR, with one record for every CDR3 protein. Among approximately 97,000 distinct CDR3 sequences, about 10% were seen once, and the ten largest hold 3.2%. The source was whole blood, collected in connection with sensitization to the hapten diphenylcyclopropenone (DPC). The receptor set was obtained from a woman in her 40s with alopecia areata. Some clones in this sample may be carry-over from other donors' samples. CDR3s include the opening cysteine and the closing phenylalanine or tryptophan. The D gene is left open where the match is weak. Some rows mark clone size as missing; the rest say once, few, many or name a class of expanded clone.

j_call v_call d_call clone_size cdr3_aa cdr3_nt
TRBJ2-3 TRBV18 - few CASSPRAFSTDTQYF TGTGCCAGCTCACCGAGGGCTTTCAGCACAGATACGCAGTATTTT
TRBJ1-1 TRBV6-2/TRBV6-3 - many CASSLGGSTEAFF TGTGCCAGCAGTTTGGGAGGGAGCACTGAAGCTTTCTTT
TRBJ2-5 TRBV20-1 - many CSARDSAAQETQYF TGCAGTGCTAGAGATTCGGCAGCCCAAGAGACCCAGTACTTC
TRBJ2-7 TRBV27 - - CASRRVGNRDVGEQYF TGTGCCAGCAGACGAGTGGGAAACAGGGACGTAGGCGAGCAGTACTTC
TRBJ2-7 TRBV12-3/TRBV12-4 TRBD1 few CAIPTGPNSYEQYF TGTGCCATACCGACAGGGCCTAACTCCTACGAGCAGTACTTC
TRBJ1-2 TRBV21-1 - few CASSVPGRGLVYGYTF TGTGCCAGCAGCGTACCTGGCCGGGGGCTGGTCTATGGCTACACCTTC
TRBJ2-4 TRBV28 TRBD1 - CASSVSGTGTGAKNIQYF TGTGCCAGCAGTGTCTCCGGGACAGGGACAGGCGCCAAAAACATTCAGTACTTC
TRBJ1-1 TRBV30 - few CAWSGPPGTEAFF TGTGCCTGGAGTGGGCCCCCGGGGACTGAAGCTTTCTTT
TRBJ1-6 TRBV25-1 - - CASSLQGYSPLHF TGTGCCAGCAGTCTTCAGGGGTACTCACCCCTCCACTTT
TRBJ2-1 TRBV5-1 TRBD2 many CASRPGLLAGGSNEQFF TGCGCCAGCAGGCCAGGGCTTCTAGCGGGAGGTTCCAATGAGCAGTTCTTC
TRBJ2-7 TRBV5-1 - many CASSLGASFEQYF TGCGCCAGCAGCTTGGGGGCTAGTTTCGAGCAGTACTTC
TRBJ2-7 TRBV10-2 TRBD1 many CASRWTGGGEQYF TGCGCCAGCAGATGGACAGGGGGAGGCGAGCAGTACTTC
TRBJ1-1 TRBV6-5 - many CASSYRVNTEAFF TGTGCCAGCAGCTACCGGGTGAACACTGAAGCTTTCTTT
TRBJ1-6 TRBV9 TRBD1 many CASSPGAGGRYNSPLHF TGTGCCAGCAGCCCCGGGGCAGGGGGTCGGTATAATTCACCCCTCCACTTT
TRBJ1-6 TRBV7-3 - many CASSLLGQNNSPLHF TGTGCCAGCAGCTTATTAGGCCAGAATAATTCACCCCTCCACTTT
TRBJ2-1 TRBV7-2 - many CASSLAGSGSVYNEQFF TGTGCCAGCAGCTTAGCGGGTTCAGGGAGCGTCTACAATGAGCAGTTCTTC
TRBJ2-3 TRBV29-1 TRBD2 few CSVASGASTDTQYF TGCAGCGTTGCTAGCGGGGCTAGCACAGATACGCAGTATTTT
TRBJ2-3 TRBV20-1 - few CSARDPGVGRTDTQYF TGCAGTGCTAGAGATCCAGGAGTGGGGAGGACAGATACGCAGTATTTT
TRBJ1-6 TRBV6-6 - few CASSPSGGDSPLHF TGTGCCAGCAGTCCCAGCGGGGGGGATTCACCCCTCCACTTT
TRBJ1-2 TRBV30 - few CAWSAAPYGYTF TGTGCCTGGAGTGCAGCGCCCTATGGCTACACCTTC
TRBJ2-1 TRBV28 - many CASSFLQGGLDEQFF TGTGCCAGCAGTTTTCTGCAGGGGGGGTTGGATGAGCAGTTCTTC
TRBJ2-1 TRBV5-1 - many CASSLNPGPLLHEQFF TGCGCCAGCAGCCTTAACCCCGGGCCCTTATTGCATGAGCAGTTCTTC
TRBJ2-1 TRBV7-3 TRBD2 few CASSFSGGPNEQFF TGTGCCAGCAGCTTTTCGGGGGGGCCGAATGAGCAGTTCTTC
TRBJ2-7 TRBV10-3 - many CAIKGPSPLEQYF TGTGCCATCAAGGGCCCTTCCCCCTTGGAGCAGTACTTC
TRBJ1-2 TRBV4-1 - - CASSQGYDGNYGYTF TGCGCCAGCAGCCAAGGTTACGACGGAAACTATGGCTACACCTTC
TRBJ2-5 TRBV7-2 TRBD2 few CASSLALGTSGGQETQYF TGTGCCAGCAGCTTAGCATTAGGGACTAGCGGGGGACAAGAGACCCAGTACTTC
TRBJ2-3 TRBV6-4 - many CASSDRPGSDTQYF TGTGCCAGCAGTGACCGTCCAGGGTCAGATACGCAGTATTTT
TRBJ2-5 TRBV3-1 - - CASSLPSAQTQYF TGTGCCAGCAGCCTTCCTAGCGCCCAGACCCAGTACTTC
TRBJ2-5 TRBV2 TRBD2 many CASRGWTSGDQETQYF TGTGCCAGCAGGGGCTGGACTAGCGGGGACCAAGAGACCCAGTACTTC